The rows below give T cell receptor beta chains drawn from one sample of a study of blood T cell repertoires in COVID-19. This table comes from immunoSEQ multiplex PCR, and its TCRdb copy is limited to in-frame clones, with some not included. In the table there are 200,000 to 250,000 clones, roughly 82% of which are singletons. The sequencing sample was made of PBMCs or T cells enriched from blood (not recorded which). These receptors were taken from a woman between 50 and 59 years old who had recovered from COVID-19. CDR3s include the opening cysteine and the closing phenylalanine or tryptophan. A D gene is named only where the DNA matches it firmly. Size values are once, few and many counts, or a class for expanded clones, and some rows have none.

D gene	J gene	V gene	clone size	CDR3 DNA	CDR3 protein
.	TRBJ1-1	TRBV4-1	.	TGCGCCAGCAGCCAATCGTGGAGGGACACTGAAGCTTTCTTT	CASSQSWRDTEAFF
.	TRBJ1-2	TRBV11-2	.	TGTGCCAGCAGCCGGGACGGAGGGACCTTCGCTGACGGCTACACCTTC	CASSRDGGTFADGYTF
.	TRBJ1-5	TRBV6-2/TRBV6-3	.	TGTGCCAGCAGTTACTCGTCAGGGTTTCAGCCCCAGCATTTT	CASSYSSGFQPQHF
TRBD2	TRBJ2-3	TRBV28	.	TGTGCCAGCAGTCCCAGACTAGCGGGAGTCGGAGATACGCAGTATTTT	CASSPRLAGVGDTQYF
.	TRBJ2-7	TRBV6-5	.	TGTGCCACGCAGGGGATCGGCTACGAGCAGTACTTC	CATQGIGYEQYF
.	TRBJ2-7	TRBV11-2	.	TGTGCCAGCAGCCCATCCTACGAGCAGTACTTC	CASSPSYEQYF
TRBD1	TRBJ2-1	TRBV6-2/TRBV6-3	.	TGTGCCAGCAGTGGACCCAGTCGGGACAGGGGAATACGGGAGCAGTTCTTC	CASSGPSRDRGIREQFF
.	TRBJ1-5	TRBV19	.	TGTGCCACCTCTCGGGACTTCGCCCGCAATCAGCCCCAGCATTTT	CATSRDFARNQPQHF
.	TRBJ2-3	TRBV5-1	.	TGCGCCAGCAGCTATTCAGGGGGCACAGATACGCAGTATTTT	CASSYSGGTDTQYF
.	TRBJ1-4	TRBV10-1	few	TGCGCCAGCAGTGAAACGAGGAAACTGTTTTTT	CASSETRKLFF
TRBD1	TRBJ2-2	TRBV27	.	TGTGCCAGCAGCCCCGGTACAGGGGGCGAAATTTTT	CASSPGTGGEIF
TRBD1	TRBJ1-2	TRBV27	few	TGTGCCAGCAGTATAAGGGGGTGGACAGGGGGACGATACGCTAACTATGGCTACACCTTC	CASSIRGWTGGRYANYGYTF
.	TRBJ1-4	TRBV14	.	TGTGCCAGCAGGCCCGGGGGTAATGAAAAACTGTTTTTT	CASRPGGNEKLFF
.	TRBJ2-7	TRBV28	few	TGTGCCAGCAGTTTAATAAAGTTTCTACGAAGGCAGTACTTC	CASSLIKFLRRQYF